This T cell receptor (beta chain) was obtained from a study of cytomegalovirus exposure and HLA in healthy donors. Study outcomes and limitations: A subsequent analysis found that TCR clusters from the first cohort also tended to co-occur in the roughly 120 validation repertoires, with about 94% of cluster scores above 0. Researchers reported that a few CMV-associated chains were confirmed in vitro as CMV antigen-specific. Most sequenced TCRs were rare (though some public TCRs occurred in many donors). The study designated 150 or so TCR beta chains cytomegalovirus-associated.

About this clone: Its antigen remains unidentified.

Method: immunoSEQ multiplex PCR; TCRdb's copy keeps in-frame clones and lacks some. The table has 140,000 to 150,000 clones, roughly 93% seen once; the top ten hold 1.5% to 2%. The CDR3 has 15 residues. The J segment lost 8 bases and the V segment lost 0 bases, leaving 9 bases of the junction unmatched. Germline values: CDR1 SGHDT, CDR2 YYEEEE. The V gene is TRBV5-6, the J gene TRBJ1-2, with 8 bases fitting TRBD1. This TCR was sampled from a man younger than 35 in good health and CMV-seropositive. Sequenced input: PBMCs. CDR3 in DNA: TGTGCCAGCAGCTTGGGGGGACAGGTGGGAATCGGCTACACCTTC. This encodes CASSLGGQVGIGYTF. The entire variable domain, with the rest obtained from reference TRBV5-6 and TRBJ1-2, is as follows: DAGVTQSPTHLIKTRGQQVTLRCSPKSGHDTVSWYQQALGQGPQFIFQYYEEEERQRGNFPDRFSGHQFPNYSSELNVNALLLGDSALYLCASSLGGQVGIGYTFGSGTRLTVV.